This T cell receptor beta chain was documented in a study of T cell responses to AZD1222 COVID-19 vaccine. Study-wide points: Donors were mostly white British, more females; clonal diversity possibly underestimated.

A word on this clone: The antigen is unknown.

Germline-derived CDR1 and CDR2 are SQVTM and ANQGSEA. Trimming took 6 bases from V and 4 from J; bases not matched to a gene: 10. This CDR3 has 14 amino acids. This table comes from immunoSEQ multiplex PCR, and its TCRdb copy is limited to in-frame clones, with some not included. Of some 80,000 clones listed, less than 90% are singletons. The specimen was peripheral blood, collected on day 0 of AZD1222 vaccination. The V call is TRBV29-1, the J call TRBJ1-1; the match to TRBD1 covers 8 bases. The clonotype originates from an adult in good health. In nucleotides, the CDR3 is TGCAGCGTCGCTGAACTACAGGGGGTCACTGAAGCTTTCTTT. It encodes CSVAELQGVTEAFF.